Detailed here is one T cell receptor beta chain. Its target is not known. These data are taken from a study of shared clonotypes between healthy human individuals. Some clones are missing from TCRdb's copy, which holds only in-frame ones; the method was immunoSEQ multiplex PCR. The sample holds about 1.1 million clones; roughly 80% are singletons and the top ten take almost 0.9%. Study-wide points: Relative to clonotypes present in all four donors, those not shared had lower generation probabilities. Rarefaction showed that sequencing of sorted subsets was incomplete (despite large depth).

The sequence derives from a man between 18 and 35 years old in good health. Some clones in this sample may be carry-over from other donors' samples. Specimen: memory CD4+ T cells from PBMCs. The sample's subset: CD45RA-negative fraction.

CDR3 protein: CASSYGGATGNTIYF. DNA of the CDR3: TGTGCCAGCAGTTACGGGGGAGCTACTGGAAACACCATATATTTT. The chain joins TRBV6-6 to TRBJ1-3; maybe TRBD1 (5 bases). With 2 bases removed from V and 2 bases from J, the gap between germline ends came to 10 bases. The CDR3 consists of 15 residues. The germline CDR1 and CDR2 sequences are MNHNY and SVGAGI (reference sequence).